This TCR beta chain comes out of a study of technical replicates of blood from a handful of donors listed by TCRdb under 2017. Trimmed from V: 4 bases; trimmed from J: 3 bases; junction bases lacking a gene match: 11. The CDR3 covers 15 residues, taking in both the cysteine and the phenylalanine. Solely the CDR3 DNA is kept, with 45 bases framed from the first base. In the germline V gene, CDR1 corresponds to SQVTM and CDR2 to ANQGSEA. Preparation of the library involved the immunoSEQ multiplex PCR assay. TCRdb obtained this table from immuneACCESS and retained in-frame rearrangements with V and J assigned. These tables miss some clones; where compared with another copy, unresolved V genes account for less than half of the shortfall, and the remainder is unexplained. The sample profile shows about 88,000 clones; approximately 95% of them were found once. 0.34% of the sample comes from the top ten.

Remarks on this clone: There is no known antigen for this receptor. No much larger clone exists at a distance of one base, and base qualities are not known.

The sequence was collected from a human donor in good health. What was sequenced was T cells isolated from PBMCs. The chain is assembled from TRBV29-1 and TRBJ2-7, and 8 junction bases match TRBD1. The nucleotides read TGCAGCGTTGGGGCATGGACAGGGTCCCTCTACGAGCAGTACTTC. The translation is CSVGAWTGSLYEQYF.